This T cell receptor beta chain was profiled in a study of OX40 agonist ivuxolimab in advanced cancers. At baseline, cycle 4 day 1, and cycle 7 day 1, blood was sampled. J lost 8 bases, V lost 5 bases, and 12 bases had no gene match. CDR3 length equals 16 residues. Looked up from germline, CDR1 is SGHTA and CDR2 is FQGNSA. The repertoire was sequenced with immunoSEQ multiplex PCR; TCRdb's copy has only in-frame clones and lacks some. This sample yields 45,000 to 65,000 clones, of which around 87% are seen a single time; approximately 11% belongs to the top ten. V usage is TRBV7-2 and J usage is TRBJ1-6; 7 bases align to TRBD1. The source material was CD4+ or CD8+ T cells sorted from blood, sampled in a trial of the OX40 agonist ivuxolimab. This TCR derives from an adult with an advanced solid tumor such as melanoma, head and neck, liver or kidney cancer. CDR3 in amino acids: CASSVLTGSGDSPLHF. The CDR3 DNA reads as TGTGCCAGCAGCGTACTGACAGGGTCGGGGGATTCACCCCTCCACTTT.